The present TCR beta chain was sequenced within a study of shared clonotypes between healthy human individuals. Overall study: Donors had three CD4 naive, three CD4 memory, two CD8 naive and one CD8 memory plate apiece. General study findings and limits: Some naive CD4 clonotypes, around 4.7%, turned up in common across several donors. In the sorted subsets, rarefaction showed sequencing was incomplete despite large depth.

Naive CD8 isolation took CD45RO-negative cells positively selected for CCR7 and excluded terminally differentiated effector memory CD45RA+ cells. Each subset's genomic DNA was split evenly across several immunoSEQ plates. TCRdb's copy holds only in-frame clones and misses some; the assay was immunoSEQ multiplex PCR. The sample comprises about 800,000 clones, 96% of which are singletons, and less than 0.25% rests with the top ten. In regard to this clone: The antigen is unknown. Other DNA sequences in this specimen translate into the identical CDR3.

The receptor comes from a man between 25 and 39 years old in good health. The sample taken for sequencing was naive CD8+ T cells sorted from blood.

CDR3 protein: CASSESGDTQYF. The CDR3 DNA is TGTGCCAGCAGTGAATCCGGGGATACGCAGTATTTT. The gene calls are TRBV25-1 and TRBJ2-3; no definite D call. Germline V gene sequence: CDR1 MGHDK, CDR2 SYGVNS. This CDR3 comprises 12 residues. V lost 1 base to trimming and J lost 6 bases, with 5 bases between them.